The sequence of this TCR delta chain was determined in a study of γδ T cells in repeated Plasmodium falciparum infection. Study context: Age- and gender-matched Australian children served as comparison for malaria-exposed Malian children. Over 644 days, donors received four mosquito-bite P. falciparum NF54 infections. Study-level points and caveats: Vdelta2-negative gammadelta repertoires, largely Vdelta1+, seemingly showed infection-driven waves of new clonal selection. Vgamma9/Vdelta2+ repertoires stayed stably polyclonal over time and infection.

Concerning this clone itself: What it recognizes is unknown. This likely reflects a read error, since a far larger clone is one base away. The sample carries other DNA sequences with the same CDR3.

Bulk repertoires came from Vgamma9/Vdelta2+ or Vdelta2-negative gammadelta T cells flow-sorted from PBMC. TCRdb re-analyzed the multiplex PCR reads via CATT. The sample holds tens of thousands of delta-chain clones, over 1.5% seen once. The V and J ends lost 3 bases and 0 bases, in that order; junction bases with no gene match: 23. This CDR3 has 21 residues. Germline lookup yields CDR1 TVYSNPD and CDR2 GDNSRS (reference sequence). The sequence came from a pool of human donors (malaria-infected and uninfected, not separated). The chain combines TRDV3 with TRDJ1; 12 nucleotides match TRDD3. The sequencing sample was made of gamma-delta T cells from blood. Here the CDR3 reads CALGFRRTGGYSLTYTDKLIF. The CDR3 DNA reads TGTGCCTTAGGTTTTAGGCGTACTGGGGGATACTCCCTTACTTACACCGATAAACTCATCTTT.